This entry features one T cell receptor beta chain sequence. This entry is derived from a study of T cell responses to AZD1222 COVID-19 vaccine. V shed 4 bases, J shed 9 bases, and the junction held 11 bases outside the gene matches. Germline assignment: CDR1 SGHAT and CDR2 FQNNGV. This CDR3 is 16 amino acids long. Produced via immunoSEQ multiplex PCR; TCRdb's table is partial and in-frame only. The table shows about 120,000 clones, with around 94% occurring only once. The sequencing used peripheral blood, collected 28 days after the second AZD1222 dose. The chain carries TRBV11-2 and TRBJ1-6; TRBD1 agrees at 8 bases. This receptor was identified in an adult who received the AZD1222 COVID-19 vaccine. The CDR3 is CASSSLLSDRGSPLHF. CDR3 sequence (DNA): TGTGCCAGCAGCTCCCTCCTCTCAGACAGGGGTTCACCCCTCCACTTT.